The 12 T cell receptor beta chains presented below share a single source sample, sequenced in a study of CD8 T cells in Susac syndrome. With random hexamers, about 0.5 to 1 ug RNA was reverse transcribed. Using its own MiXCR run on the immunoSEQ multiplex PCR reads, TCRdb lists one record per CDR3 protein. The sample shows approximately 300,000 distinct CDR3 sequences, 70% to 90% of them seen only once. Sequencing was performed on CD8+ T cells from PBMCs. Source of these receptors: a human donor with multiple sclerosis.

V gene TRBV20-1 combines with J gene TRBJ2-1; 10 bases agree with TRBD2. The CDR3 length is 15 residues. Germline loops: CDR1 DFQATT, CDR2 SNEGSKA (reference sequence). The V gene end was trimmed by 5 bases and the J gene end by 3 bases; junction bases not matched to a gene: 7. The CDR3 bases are TGCAGTGCTCTTTACACTAGCGGGATCTACAATGAGCAGTTCTTC. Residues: CSALYTSGIYNEQFF.

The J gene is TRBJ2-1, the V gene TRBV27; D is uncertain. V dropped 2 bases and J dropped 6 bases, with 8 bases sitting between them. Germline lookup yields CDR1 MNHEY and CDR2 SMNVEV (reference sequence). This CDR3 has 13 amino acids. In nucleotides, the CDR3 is TGTGCCAGCAGTTTAACGGCTGCCAATGAGCAGTTCTTC. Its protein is CASSLTAANEQFF.

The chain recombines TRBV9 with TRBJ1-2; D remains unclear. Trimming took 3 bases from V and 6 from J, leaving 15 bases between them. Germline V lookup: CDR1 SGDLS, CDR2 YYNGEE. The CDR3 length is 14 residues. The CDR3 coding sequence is TGTGCCAGCAGCGGCCGGGCTCTAAGGGATGGCTACACCTTC. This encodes CASSGRALRDGYTF.

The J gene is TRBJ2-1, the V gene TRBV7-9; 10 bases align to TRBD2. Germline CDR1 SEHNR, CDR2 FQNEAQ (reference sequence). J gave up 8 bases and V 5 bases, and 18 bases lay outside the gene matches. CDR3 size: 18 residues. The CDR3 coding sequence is TGTGCCAGCAGCCCTAAGATAGGGACTAGCGATCGTATGTATGAGCAGTTCTTC. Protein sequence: CASSPKIGTSDRMYEQFF.

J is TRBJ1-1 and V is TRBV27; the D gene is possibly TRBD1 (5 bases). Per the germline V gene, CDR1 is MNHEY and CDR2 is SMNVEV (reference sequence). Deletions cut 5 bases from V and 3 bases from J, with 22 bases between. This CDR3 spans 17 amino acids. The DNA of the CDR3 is TGTGCCAGCAGTCCAACCGTGCTGGGGGGTAGGGACACTGAAGCTTTCTTT. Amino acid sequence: CASSPTVLGGRDTEAFF.

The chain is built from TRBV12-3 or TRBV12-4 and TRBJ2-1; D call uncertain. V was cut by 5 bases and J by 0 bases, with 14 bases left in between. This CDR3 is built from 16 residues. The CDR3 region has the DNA TGTGCCAGCAGTCACCCACGAGATCCCTCCTACAATGAGCAGTTCTTC. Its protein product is CASSHPRDPSYNEQFF.

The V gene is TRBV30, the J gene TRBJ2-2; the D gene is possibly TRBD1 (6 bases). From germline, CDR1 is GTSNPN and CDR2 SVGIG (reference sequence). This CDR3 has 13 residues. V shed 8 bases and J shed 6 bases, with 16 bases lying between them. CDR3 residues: CAAPEQGPGELFF. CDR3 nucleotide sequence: TGTGCCGCTCCAGAACAGGGACCCGGGGAGCTGTTTTTT.

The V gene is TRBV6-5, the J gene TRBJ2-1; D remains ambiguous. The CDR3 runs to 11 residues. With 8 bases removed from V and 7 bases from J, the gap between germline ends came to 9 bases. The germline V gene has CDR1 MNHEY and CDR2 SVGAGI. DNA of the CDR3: TGTGCCAGCGGGGTAGGGAATGAGCAGTTCTTC. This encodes CASGVGNEQFF.

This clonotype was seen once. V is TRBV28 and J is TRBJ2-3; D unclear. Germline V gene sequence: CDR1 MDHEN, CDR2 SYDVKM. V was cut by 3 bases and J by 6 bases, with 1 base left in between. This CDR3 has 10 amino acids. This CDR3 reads CASSFDTQYF. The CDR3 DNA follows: TGTGCCAGCAGTTTCGATACGCAGTATTTT.

CDR3 protein: CASSQLAGGNYNEQFF. DNA for the CDR3: TGCGCCAGCAGCCAATTAGCGGGAGGCAACTACAATGAGCAGTTCTTC. The chain recombines TRBV4-3 with TRBJ2-1; 10 bases align to TRBD2. The ends lost 2 bases at V and 3 bases at J; junction bases unmatched: 4. The CDR3 has 16 amino acids. Per the germline V gene, CDR1 is LGHNA and CDR2 is YSLEER.

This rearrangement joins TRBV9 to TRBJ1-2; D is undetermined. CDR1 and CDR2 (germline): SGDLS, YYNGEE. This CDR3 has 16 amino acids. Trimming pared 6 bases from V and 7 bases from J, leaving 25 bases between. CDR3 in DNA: TGTGCCAGCACAAGGCCTTTGGACGCACGATCGAGTGGCTACACCTTC. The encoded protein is CASTRPLDARSSGYTF.

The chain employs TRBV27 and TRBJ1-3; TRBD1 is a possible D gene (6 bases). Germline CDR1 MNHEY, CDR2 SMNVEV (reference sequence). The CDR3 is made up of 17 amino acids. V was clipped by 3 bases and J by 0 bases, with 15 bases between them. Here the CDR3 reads CASSLIAPGASGNTIYF. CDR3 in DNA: TGTGCCAGCAGTTTGATAGCACCGGGGGCCTCTGGAAACACCATATATTTT.